This T cell receptor (beta chain) derives from a study of T cell repertoires in cytomegalovirus infection. Background on the study: Signatures in public TCR beta sequences pointed to both CMV infection and matching HLA type.

From the reads, TCRdb called clonotypes with MiXCR, one entry per CDR3 protein. Of approximately 200,000 distinct CDR3 sequences in the sample, over 25% were seen once. V shed 1 base and J 7 bases; nucleotides not matched to a gene: 5. Germline loops: CDR1 SGHTA, CDR2 FQGNSA. The length of the CDR3 is 14 residues. This clonotype was found many times. The sequence derives from a human donor in good health (CMV status not recorded). Some clones in this sample may be carry-over from other donors' samples. The sequenced sample was PBMCs. The chain joins TRBV7-2 to TRBJ2-7; 9 nucleotides align to TRBD1. The CDR3: CASSLVGQGREQYF. CDR3 nucleotide sequence: TGTGCCAGCAGCTTAGTGGGACAGGGTCGAGAGCAGTACTTC.